These 21 T cell receptor beta chains share one sample of origin, sequenced in a study of T-cell memory formation after mild COVID-19. Via MiXCR, TCRdb re-called the 5' RACE reads, giving one row per CDR3 protein. The table has about 540,000 distinct CDR3 sequences, just over 20% seen once. The sample consisted of PBMCs or a T cell subset sorted from them (not recorded which). All receptors derive from an adult woman who had mild COVID-19 (a few samples of this study predate the infection). Cell type and time point are not known.

This clonotype was recorded a few times. The chain links TRBV4-3 to TRBJ1-2; 7 bases are a match to TRBD1. Per germline, CDR1 LGHNA and CDR2 YSLEER. This CDR3 comprises 16 residues. V dropped 1 base and J dropped 6; count of bases not matched to a gene: 11. CDR3 in DNA: TGCGCCAGCAGCCAAGTCTCAGGGGGGCTGAGGGATGGCTACACCTTC. Translation gives CASSQVSGGLRDGYTF.

The chain links TRBV4-1 to TRBJ2-1, with 7 bases that match TRBD2. V gave up 1 base and J gave up 8 bases; unmatched junction bases: 11. Germline CDR1 MGHRA, CDR2 YSYEKL. This CDR3 is 16 amino acids long. This CDR3 is CASSQVLPGGGDEQFF. The CDR3 nucleotides are TGCGCCAGCAGCCAAGTGTTACCTGGGGGAGGGGATGAGCAGTTCTTC.

This clonotype was counted many times. The chain couples TRBV27 to TRBJ1-1; D possibly corresponds to TRBD1 (5 bases). The CDR3 is made up of 13 amino acids. V was trimmed by 3 bases and J by 2 bases, leaving 7 bases between them. The V gene's germline CDR1 is MNHEY and CDR2 SMNVEV (reference sequence). CDR3 sequence (DNA): TGTGCCAGCAGTTTTGGGGCCAACACTGAAGCTTTCTTT. Its protein is CASSFGANTEAFF.

The rearrangement links TRBV6-5 to TRBJ2-1, with 8 bases that match TRBD1. This CDR3 is 14 amino acids long. V dropped 6 bases and J dropped 6; count of bases not matched to a gene: 7. Germline V gives CDR1 MNHEY, CDR2 SVGAGI. The CDR3 sequence is CASRRQGLSNEQFF. The CDR3 DNA follows: TGTGCCAGCAGGCGACAGGGGTTAAGCAATGAGCAGTTCTTC.

The sample holds many counts of this clonotype. V gene TRBV7-2 combines with J gene TRBJ2-2, with TRBD1 matching over 7 bases. Germline loops: CDR1 SGHTA, CDR2 FQGNSA. This CDR3 is 15 amino acids long. After removal of 7 bases from V and 4 bases from J, the junction contained 9 bases not matched to a gene. The CDR3 nucleotides are TGTGCCAGCACCATCGAGGGGGCGCTCACCGGGGAGCTGTTTTTT. Its translation is CASTIEGALTGELFF.

CDR3 region: CASSYWGLAGGKEDEQYF. DNA of the CDR3: TGTGCCAGCAGTTACTGGGGACTAGCGGGAGGGAAAGAGGACGAGCAGTACTTC. The V gene is TRBV6-6, the J gene TRBJ2-7; 16 bases are shared with TRBD2. With V trimmed by 1 base and J by 5 bases, 8 bases remained unmatched. This CDR3 is built from 18 residues. Germline V gives CDR1 MNHNY, CDR2 SVGAGI (reference sequence).

This clonotype was counted between two and nine times. The chain has TRBV12-3 or TRBV12-4 and TRBJ2-5; 7 bases agree with TRBD1. J gave up 4 bases and V 5 bases, and 7 bases lay outside the gene matches. The CDR3 has 14 amino acids. CDR3 loop: CASSPRQGAETQYF. DNA for the CDR3: TGTGCCAGCAGTCCCCGACAGGGAGCAGAGACCCAGTACTTC.

This clonotype was found a few times. This chain connects TRBV7-6 to TRBJ2-5, with D maybe TRBD1 (7 bases). The V and J ends lost 7 bases and 4 bases respectively, with 19 bases between them. The germline gives CDR1 SGHVS, CDR2 FNYEAQ. The CDR3 totals 15 residues. The CDR3 nucleotides are TGTGCCAGCACCAAGGCGACAGGGAGGATAGAGACCCAGTACTTC. Translated, it gives CASTKATGRIETQYF.

The chain has TRBV2 and TRBJ2-5, with a weak D call TRBD1 (5 bases). The ends were cut back, 4 bases at V and 5 bases at J, with 11 bases in the middle. There are 13 residues in the CDR3. The germline V gene encodes CDR1 SNHLY and CDR2 FYNNEI. CDR3: CASSAGILETQYF. DNA for the CDR3: TGTGCCAGCAGTGCAGGGATCTTGGAGACCCAGTACTTC.

This sequence joins TRBV10-3 and TRBJ1-1; D is ambiguous. The V gene's germline CDR1 is ENHRY and CDR2 SYGVKD. The CDR3 is made up of 13 amino acids. Trimming took off 6 bases at V and 1 base at J, with 9 bases between the two ends. The chain's CDR3 is CAISDDSNTEAFF. The CDR3 coding sequence is TGTGCCATCAGCGACGACTCGAACACTGAAGCTTTCTTT.

This clonotype has just a few counts. This rearrangement joins TRBV19 to TRBJ1-1; the match to TRBD1 covers 8 bases. V lost 7 bases and J lost 4; bases outside the gene matches: 8. Germline lookup yields CDR1 LNHDA and CDR2 SQIVND (reference sequence). The CDR3 consists of 14 residues. The CDR3 DNA is TGTGCCAGTATTATCGACAGGGGTGGCACTGAAGCTTTCTTT. Translating it yields CASIIDRGGTEAFF.

V is TRBV19 and J is TRBJ2-7; D is undetermined. The CDR3 runs to 14 residues. Germline CDR1 and CDR2: LNHDA and SQIVND (reference sequence). The ends were cut back, 0 bases at V and 0 bases at J, with 6 bases in the middle. CDR3 nucleotide sequence: TGTGCCAGTAGTATAGATCGGTACTCCTACGAGCAGTACTTC. Its translation: CASSIDRYSYEQYF.

This clonotype was seen only a few times. This chain connects TRBV20-1 to TRBJ1-3; D is ambiguous. V gave up 5 bases and J gave up 0 bases, with 8 bases separating them. This CDR3 has 13 amino acids. Germline lookup yields CDR1 DFQATT and CDR2 SNEGSKA (reference sequence). This CDR3 is CSAAPDSGNTIYF. The CDR3 DNA sequence: TGCAGTGCTGCTCCGGACTCTGGAAACACCATATATTTT.

This clonotype was counted at least ten times. The J gene is TRBJ2-7, the V gene TRBV7-9; maybe TRBD1 (5 bases). Germline values: CDR1 SEHNR, CDR2 FQNEAQ (reference sequence). This CDR3 comprises 14 residues. V was trimmed by 5 bases and J by 3 bases, leaving 14 bases between them. CDR3 nucleotide sequence: TGTGCCAGCAGCGAGACACAGGTTTTCTACGAGCAGTACTTC. This encodes CASSETQVFYEQYF. Full variable domain (remainder filled in from reference TRBV7-9 and TRBJ2-7): DTGVSQNPRHKITKRGQNVTFRCDPISEHNRLYWYRQTLGQGPEFLTYFQNEAQLEKSRLLSDRFSAERPKGSFSTLEIQRTEQGDSAMYLCASSETQVFYEQYFGPGTRLTVT.

The chain links TRBV3-1 to TRBJ2-2; D is unresolved. V lost 0 bases, J lost 4 bases, and 12 bases lay in between. The CDR3 has 16 residues. Germline V gene data show CDR1 as LGHDT and CDR2 as YNNKEL (reference sequence). The CDR3 nucleotides read TGTGCCAGCAGCCAAGATCTAGGGTCGAGCACCGGGGAGCTGTTTTTT. This codes for CASSQDLGSSTGELFF.

J is TRBJ1-6 and V is TRBV12-3 or TRBV12-4, with D perhaps TRBD1 (6 bases). CDR3 length equals 16 residues. The germline V and J ends were trimmed by 5 bases and 7 bases, with 18 bases remaining between them. The CDR3 loop reads CASSRGGASWNSPLHF. The CDR3 DNA is TGTGCCAGCAGTCGTGGGGGCGCTTCTTGGAATTCACCCCTCCACTTT.

This chain uses TRBV20-1 with TRBJ2-1; D remains unclear. Germline V CDR1 and CDR2: DFQATT, SNEGSKA (reference sequence). V was pared by 7 bases and J by 7 bases, with 8 bases between. The CDR3 covers 10 residues. In DNA, the CDR3 is TGCAGTGGGCAGGTAAATGAGCAGTTCTTC. This encodes CSGQVNEQFF.

V and J are TRBV27 and TRBJ2-5; TRBD1 matches at 12 bases. Germline lookup yields CDR1 MNHEY and CDR2 SMNVEV (reference sequence). Trimming took 3 bases from V and 5 from J; bases not matched to a gene: 7. The CDR3 length is 16 residues. The CDR3 is CASSFTGTGGRETQYF. The CDR3 DNA follows: TGTGCCAGCAGTTTTACCGGGACAGGGGGCCGGGAGACCCAGTACTTC.

This clonotype turned up a few times. The chain joins TRBV15 to TRBJ1-1; D not certain. In germline, CDR1 is LNHNV, CDR2 YYDKDF (reference sequence). This CDR3 has 11 amino acids. The V end was cut by 6 bases, the J end by 2 bases, with 4 bases between. This CDR3 is CATSLNTEAFF. CDR3 in DNA: TGTGCCACCAGTCTAAACACTGAAGCTTTCTTT.

This clonotype turned up a few times. The chain carries TRBV12-3 or TRBV12-4 and TRBJ2-7; TRBD2 aligns across 9 bases. The CDR3 consists of 16 residues. Trimming took 3 bases from V and 3 from J; bases not matched to a gene: 9. Here the CDR3 reads CASSFEVAGDLYEQYF. Here the CDR3 DNA reads TGTGCCAGCAGTTTTGAGGTAGCGGGAGACCTCTACGAGCAGTACTTC.

This clonotype has a handful of counts. V is TRBV20-1 and J is TRBJ2-5, with TRBD2 matching 12 bases. Germline CDR1 is DFQATT and CDR2 is SNEGSKA (reference sequence). Losses at the gene ends were 0 bases for V and 7 bases for J; bases not matched to a gene: 9. The CDR3 extends over 16 amino acids. The DNA for the CDR3 is TGCAGTGCTAGAGAGGCTAGCGGGAGGGTCCGGAGGACCCAGTACTTC. Translation: CSAREASGRVRRTQYF.